This T cell receptor (beta chain) comes out of a study of shared clonotypes between healthy human individuals. Study context: Donors had three CD4 naive, three CD4 memory, two CD8 naive and one CD8 memory plate apiece.

V lost 2 bases to trimming and J lost 1 base, with 15 bases between them. There are 17 residues in the CDR3. Germline loops: CDR1 SGHRS, CDR2 YFSETQ. This clone showed up just once. Its specificity is unknown. Each replicate PCR on the sorted subsets used 200 to 250 ng DNA (roughly 32,000 T cell genomes). Clones were sequenced by immunoSEQ multiplex PCR, and TCRdb holds only the in-frame ones, with some missing. The sample has 950,000 to 1,300,000 clones, roughly 80% seen once. Study results and caveats: Across a handful of donors, naive CD4 shared about 5%, naive CD8 more than 3%, memory CD4 over 2%, memory CD8 approximately 0.4%.

This TCR was sampled from a man between 18 and 29 years old in good health. V is TRBV5-1 and J is TRBJ1-4; tentative D call: TRBD1 (6 bases). Sequencing input: memory CD4+ T cells sorted from blood. Subset reported: CD45RA-negative fraction. The CDR3 reads CASSLGQGKKTNEKLFF. CDR3 nucleotides: TGCGCCAGCAGCTTAGGCCAGGGGAAGAAAACTAATGAAAAACTGTTTTTT.